Each of the 22 T cell receptor beta chains below was sequenced from the same sample in a study of T cell responses to AZD1222 COVID-19 vaccine. TCRdb's copy holds only in-frame clones and misses some; the assay was immunoSEQ multiplex PCR. This table has around 71,000 clones, about four fifths appearing once. The sample here was peripheral blood, taken 28 days after the second AZD1222 dose. The origin of the receptors is an adult who received the AZD1222 COVID-19 vaccine.

The rearrangement links TRBV9 to TRBJ2-3; D tentatively reads TRBD1 or TRBD2 (5 bases each). CDR1 SGDLS and CDR2 YYNGEE come from the germline V gene. The CDR3 extends over 17 amino acids. The ends were cut back, 0 bases at V and 0 bases at J, with 14 bases in the middle. The CDR3 sequence is CASSVDRGTGSTDTQYF. CDR3 DNA: TGTGCCAGCAGCGTAGATCGTGGGACGGGCAGCACAGATACGCAGTATTTT.

This chain connects TRBV29-1 to TRBJ2-7, with D unresolved. Germline V CDR1 and CDR2: SQVTM, ANQGSEA. The CDR3 contains 13 residues. Trimming cost V 2 bases and J 0 bases, with 8 bases left between them. CDR3: CSVEFPNSYEQYF. CDR3 DNA sequence: TGCAGCGTTGAATTCCCCAACTCCTACGAGCAGTACTTC.

The V and J genes are TRBV19 and TRBJ2-2; D uncertain. Trimming pared 9 bases from V and 0 bases from J, leaving 11 bases between. Germline V lookup: CDR1 LNHDA, CDR2 SQIVND (reference sequence). This CDR3 is built from 14 residues. CDR3 in DNA: TGTGCCAGCGACGGGCCCGCGAACACCGGGGAGCTGTTTTTT. Translated: CASDGPANTGELFF.

The rearrangement uses TRBV6-1 and TRBJ1-6; the D gene is possibly TRBD1 (5 bases). Germline V gene sequence: CDR1 MNHNS, CDR2 SASEGT. This CDR3 is built from 14 residues. V was clipped by 3 bases and J by 13 bases, with 16 bases between them. The CDR3 DNA is TGTGCCAGCAGTGATCGGGACCCACAAGATCCCCTCCACTTT. This encodes CASSDRDPQDPLHF.

On this clone: Because the CDR3's place on the DNA is in doubt, the DNA is left out and the CDR3 is given as listed by TCRdb. The rearrangement uses TRBV12-1 and TRBJ1-5. TRBV12-1 is classified as a pseudogene. The CDR3 comprises 17 residues, both ends counted. Here the CDR3 reads CASSFARGTKSNQPQHF.

The V gene is TRBV30, the J gene TRBJ1-4; a possible D gene is TRBD1 (5 bases). Germline CDR1 and CDR2: GTSNPN and SVGIG (reference sequence). The V end was cut by 5 bases, the J end by 12 bases, with 16 bases between. The CDR3 runs to 12 residues. CDR3 bases: TGTGCCTGGGCGGCGGAATGGGGGGAACTGTTTTTT. It codes for CAWAAEWGELFF.

This clone was detected only a few times. The gene calls are TRBV28 and TRBJ2-7, with D maybe TRBD1 (5 bases). Germline CDR1 and CDR2: MDHEN and SYDVKM. The CDR3 contains 14 residues. The V end lost 1 base, the J end lost 7 bases, and 14 bases lay between the germline ends. The chain's CDR3 is CASSLSGPWGEQYF. The CDR3, as DNA: TGTGCCAGCAGTTTATCAGGGCCTTGGGGAGAGCAGTACTTC.

V is TRBV27 and J is TRBJ1-5; D unclear. Looked up from germline, CDR1 is MNHEY and CDR2 is SMNVEV (reference sequence). The CDR3 is made up of 14 amino acids. The ends were cut back, 5 bases at V and 6 bases at J, with 14 bases in the middle. The CDR3 bases are TGTGCCAGCAGTCCAGGAGGTTCTGTTCAGCCCCAGCATTTT. It yields the protein CASSPGGSVQPQHF.

The chain uses TRBV18 and TRBJ2-2, with 7 bases lining up with TRBD2. Trimming cost V 3 bases and J 6 bases; bases outside gene matches: 7. The V gene's germline CDR1 is KGHSH and CDR2 LQKENI. The CDR3 is 15 residues long. Here the CDR3 reads CASSPTLAGAGELFF. The CDR3 DNA is TGTGCCAGCTCACCCACCTTAGCGGGCGCCGGGGAGCTGTTTTTT.

The V and J genes are TRBV14 and TRBJ1-6; possible D gene TRBD1, 5 bases. V was shortened by 3 bases and J by 7 bases, with 10 bases between the two germline ends. Germline V gives CDR1 SGHDN, CDR2 FVKESK. The length of the CDR3 is 14 residues. In nucleotides, the CDR3 is TGTGCCAGCAGCCACCAGACAGCAAATTCACCCCTCCACTTT. Translation: CASSHQTANSPLHF.

This rearrangement joins TRBV20-1 to TRBJ2-7; perhaps D is TRBD1 or TRBD2 (6 bases each). Trimming took off 3 bases at V and 3 bases at J, with 15 bases between the two ends. This CDR3 has 14 residues. Germline V gives CDR1 DFQATT, CDR2 SNEGSKA (reference sequence). Written as DNA, the CDR3 is TGCAGTGCTAGTGGGGGGCCATATTTCTACGAGCAGTACTTC. Protein product: CSASGGPYFYEQYF.

V is TRBV7-2 and J is TRBJ2-7; D tentatively reads TRBD1 or TRBD2 (7 bases each). The CDR3 is 15 residues long. The V and J ends lost 6 bases and 5 bases respectively, with 20 bases between them. The germline gives CDR1 SGHTA, CDR2 FQGNSA. Here the CDR3 reads CASRAPGGGIDEQYF. CDR3 bases: TGTGCCAGCAGGGCCCCAGGGGGGGGAATCGACGAGCAGTACTTC.

The rearrangement joins TRBV5-6 to TRBJ2-1; the D is unclear. This CDR3 is built from 11 residues. Germline values: CDR1 SGHDT, CDR2 YYEEEE. V lost 3 bases and J lost 2, with 0 bases in between. Here the CDR3 DNA reads TGTGCCAGCAGCTCCTACAATGAGCAGTTCTTC. Translation: CASSSYNEQFF.

The V call is TRBV5-6, the J call TRBJ2-5, with TRBD1 as a possible D gene (6 bases). The germline CDR1 and CDR2 sequences are SGHDT and YYEEEE. The CDR3 spans 14 residues. The V end lost 6 bases, the J end lost 4 bases, and 16 bases lay between the germline ends. The CDR3 region is CASTPGGRSETQYF. The CDR3, as DNA: TGTGCCAGCACCCCTGGGGGCAGGTCAGAGACCCAGTACTTC.

This clone was observed a handful of times. The chain carries TRBV29-1 and TRBJ2-5; 10 bases are shared with TRBD1. This CDR3 spans 15 amino acids. With V trimmed by 4 bases and J by 5 bases, 10 bases remained unmatched. The germline V gene encodes CDR1 SQVTM and CDR2 ANQGSEA. The CDR3 coding sequence is TGCAGCGTTGGAAACCTGGGACAGGGGATGGAGACCCAGTACTTC. Its translation: CSVGNLGQGMETQYF.

Only a few counts were recorded for this clone. This rearrangement joins TRBV11-2 to TRBJ2-3; no clear D. The germline CDR1 and CDR2 sequences are SGHAT and FQNNGV. V was trimmed by 0 bases and J by 3 bases, leaving 16 bases between them. This CDR3 has 17 amino acids. The CDR3 here is CASSLDFGTLGTDTQYF. DNA for the CDR3: TGTGCCAGCAGCTTAGATTTTGGCACCTTAGGTACAGATACGCAGTATTTT.

The V and J genes are TRBV19 and TRBJ1-2; 7 nucleotides agree with TRBD1. Germline values: CDR1 LNHDA, CDR2 SQIVND (reference sequence). Trimming at V came to 5 bases and at J to 0 bases, leaving 12 bases not matched to a gene. This CDR3 region has 17 residues. CDR3 in DNA: TGTGCCAGTAGTCCAGGACAGGACCTACCCGCTAACTATGGCTACACCTTC. It translates to CASSPGQDLPANYGYTF.

The chain is built from TRBV7-2 and TRBJ2-1; 14 bases match TRBD2. V was pared by 1 base and J by 0 bases, with 5 bases of the junction left unmatched. The germline V gene has CDR1 SGHTA and CDR2 FQGNSA. CDR3 length: 19 residues. The CDR3 here is CASSLGLAGGRFSYNEQFF. The DNA for the CDR3 is TGTGCCAGCAGCTTAGGACTAGCGGGGGGGCGATTCTCCTACAATGAGCAGTTCTTC.

In DNA, the CDR3 is TGTGCCAGCGGGAACACTGAAGCTTTCTTT. Residues: CASGNTEAFF. The chain joins TRBV14 to TRBJ1-1; D unclear. Germline V lookup: CDR1 SGHDN, CDR2 FVKESK. The V end lost 8 bases, the J end lost 1 base, and 2 bases lay between the germline ends. This CDR3 region has 10 residues.

The rearrangement uses TRBV11-2 and TRBJ2-7; 7 nucleotides agree with TRBD1. The V segment lost 0 bases and the J segment 3 bases; nucleotides outside the gene matches: 8. CDR3 length equals 16 residues. Germline values: CDR1 SGHAT, CDR2 FQNNGV. Here the CDR3 reads CASSLEGTASFYEQYF. In DNA form, the CDR3 reads TGTGCCAGCAGCTTAGAGGGGACAGCTTCATTCTACGAGCAGTACTTC.

The chain combines TRBV29-1 with TRBJ2-5; TRBD1 might be the D (6 bases). This CDR3 has 14 residues. The germline V gene encodes CDR1 SQVTM and CDR2 ANQGSEA. V lost 4 bases, J lost 1 base, and 13 bases lay in between. CDR3 sequence: CSVVQGTVQETQYF. CDR3 sequence (DNA): TGCAGCGTTGTGCAGGGGACGGTCCAAGAGACCCAGTACTTC.

The chain employs TRBV10-1 and TRBJ2-5; D ambiguous. Trimming stripped 5 bases from V and 1 base from J, with 11 bases between. In germline, CDR1 is WNHNN, CDR2 SYGVQD (reference sequence). The CDR3 loop spans 14 amino acids. CDR3 loop: CASSPPPGQETQYF. CDR3 in DNA: TGCGCCAGCAGTCCCCCCCCGGGCCAAGAGACCCAGTACTTC.